The 12 T cell receptor beta chains presented below share a single source sample, sequenced in a study of cytomegalovirus exposure and HLA in healthy donors. PCR involved 60 Vbeta and 13 Jbeta primers. Data came from immunoSEQ multiplex PCR; TCRdb stores just in-frame clones and leaves some out. The top ten hold around 2% of the sample, which has a few hundred thousand clones, roughly 85% seen once. The sequenced material came from PBMCs. These receptors all stem from a man younger than 35 in good health and CMV-seronegative.

V and J are TRBV28 and TRBJ1-2, with D hard to call. Trimming took 3 bases from V and 2 from J, leaving 7 bases between them. This CDR3 region has 13 residues. CDR1 MDHEN and CDR2 SYDVKM come from the germline V gene. CDR3 loop: CASSLPVNYGYTF. The DNA for the CDR3 is TGTGCCAGCAGTTTGCCAGTCAACTATGGCTACACCTTC.

The chain recombines TRBV7-9 with TRBJ2-7, with D perhaps matching TRBD1 (7 bases). The germline V gene has CDR1 SEHNR and CDR2 FQNEAQ (reference sequence). Trimming cost V 0 bases and J 0 bases, with 15 bases left between them. The CDR3 totals 17 residues. The chain's CDR3 is CASSLAGGGPPSYEQYF. The CDR3 DNA is TGTGCCAGCAGCTTAGCTGGAGGGGGCCCACCCTCCTACGAGCAGTACTTC.

This chain uses TRBV11-3 with TRBJ2-1; 13 bases line up with TRBD2. From germline, CDR1 is SGHNT and CDR2 YENEEA. The CDR3 is 16 amino acids. Trimming removed 5 bases from V and 7 bases from J; junction bases left unmatched: 8. The CDR3 spells CASSGRTSGSGNEQFF. The CDR3, as DNA: TGTGCCAGCAGCGGGCGGACTAGCGGGAGTGGGAATGAGCAGTTCTTC. Filled out from reference TRBV11-3 and TRBJ2-1, the complete variable domain reads EAGVVQSPRYKIIEKKQPVAFWCNPISGHNTLYWYLQNLGQGPELLIRYENEEAVDDSQLPKDRFSAERLKGVDSTLKIQPAELGDSAVYLCASSGRTSGSGNEQFFGPGTRLTVL.

This clone was counted only a few times. The genes are TRBV6-1 and TRBJ2-1, with 7 positions matching TRBD2. Per the germline V gene, CDR1 is MNHNS and CDR2 is SASEGT. This CDR3 is 15 amino acids long. J lost 7 bases, V lost 7 bases, and 13 bases had no gene match. The CDR3 DNA reads as TGTGCCAGCACCCTAGTAGCGGGTACAGGAAATGAGCAGTTCTTC. Its protein product is CASTLVAGTGNEQFF.

The chain combines TRBV18 with TRBJ1-1; tentative D call: TRBD1 (5 bases). Trimming took off 3 bases at V and 0 bases at J, with 11 bases between the two ends. Per the germline V gene, CDR1 is KGHSH and CDR2 is LQKENI. This CDR3 is built from 15 residues. The CDR3 nucleotides are TGTGCCAGCTCACCCGGCGGACACATGAACACTGAAGCTTTCTTT. Amino acid sequence: CASSPGGHMNTEAFF.

In this sample, this clone turned up once. The chain employs TRBV30 and TRBJ1-2; D is undetermined. CDR1 is GTSNPN, CDR2 SVGIG, per germline (reference sequence). The CDR3 is 13 residues long. Trimming pared 5 bases from V and 0 bases from J, leaving 10 bases between. DNA for the CDR3: TGTGCCTGGGTTGACTTCTCTAACTATGGCTACACCTTC. As protein: CAWVDFSNYGYTF.

The chain employs TRBV29-1 and TRBJ2-5; D is perhaps TRBD2 (6 bases). Germline-derived CDR1 and CDR2 are SQVTM and ANQGSEA. The ends were cut back, 3 bases at V and 4 bases at J, with 9 bases in the middle. The CDR3 has 12 residues. CDR3 protein: CSVEEEGETQYF. The CDR3 coding sequence is TGCAGCGTTGAGGAGGAGGGAGAGACCCAGTACTTC.

The V call is TRBV18, the J call TRBJ1-2; D not certain. CDR1 is KGHSH, CDR2 LQKENI, per germline. The CDR3 covers 18 residues. V gave up 3 bases and J gave up 2 bases, with 22 bases separating them. The CDR3 DNA sequence: TGTGCCAGCTCACCTACCTCGGGTGGAGATGGAATCAACTATGGCTACACCTTC. Its translation: CASSPTSGGDGINYGYTF. Drawing the rest from reference TRBV18 and TRBJ1-2, the complete variable domain is NAGVMQNPRHLVRRRGQEARLRCSPMKGHSHVYWYRQLPEEGLKFMVYLQKENIIDESGMPKERFSAEFPKEGPSILRIQQVVRGDSAAYFCASSPTSGGDGINYGYTFGSGTRLTVV.

The rearrangement links TRBV18 to TRBJ1-6, with 9 bases fitting TRBD1. This CDR3 region has 14 residues. Germline values: CDR1 KGHSH, CDR2 LQKENI. V lost 3 bases and J lost 9; bases outside the gene matches: 3. In DNA, the CDR3 is TGTGCCAGCTCACCCGGGACAGGGATTTCACCCCTCCACTTT. Translation: CASSPGTGISPLHF.

This chain connects TRBV7-6 to TRBJ1-2; D remains unclear. Germline CDR1 is SGHVS and CDR2 is FNYEAQ. The V end lost 5 bases, the J end lost 4 bases, and 8 bases lay between the germline ends. The CDR3 has 12 amino acids. The CDR3, as DNA: TGTGCCAGCAGCCCTGGGAGCTATGGCTACACCTTC. As protein: CASSPGSYGYTF.

The chain is built from TRBV20-1 and TRBJ2-7; perhaps TRBD2 as D (5 bases). Per germline, CDR1 DFQATT and CDR2 SNEGSKA (reference sequence). The CDR3 is made up of 11 amino acids. V lost 5 bases, J lost 4 bases, and 9 bases lay in between. The CDR3 sequence: CSARLAYEQYF. In DNA, the CDR3 is TGCAGTGCTCGGCTAGCTTACGAGCAGTACTTC.

The rearrangement joins TRBV28 to TRBJ2-3; TRBD2 agrees at 11 bases. The CDR3 is made up of 18 amino acids. V lost 2 bases and J lost 1; bases outside the gene matches: 8. Looked up from germline, CDR1 is MDHEN and CDR2 is SYDVKM. CDR3 sequence (DNA): TGTGCCAGCAGTTTAACTAGCGGGAGAGGATTTGGCACAGATACGCAGTATTTT. Translation gives CASSLTSGRGFGTDTQYF. The full variable domain, its missing parts supplied by reference TRBV28 and TRBJ2-3, is DVKVTQSSRYLVKRTGEKVFLECVQDMDHENMFWYRQDPGLGLRLIYFSYDVKMKEKGDIPEGYSVSREKKERFSLILESASTNQTSMYLCASSLTSGRGFGTDTQYFGPGTRLTVL.